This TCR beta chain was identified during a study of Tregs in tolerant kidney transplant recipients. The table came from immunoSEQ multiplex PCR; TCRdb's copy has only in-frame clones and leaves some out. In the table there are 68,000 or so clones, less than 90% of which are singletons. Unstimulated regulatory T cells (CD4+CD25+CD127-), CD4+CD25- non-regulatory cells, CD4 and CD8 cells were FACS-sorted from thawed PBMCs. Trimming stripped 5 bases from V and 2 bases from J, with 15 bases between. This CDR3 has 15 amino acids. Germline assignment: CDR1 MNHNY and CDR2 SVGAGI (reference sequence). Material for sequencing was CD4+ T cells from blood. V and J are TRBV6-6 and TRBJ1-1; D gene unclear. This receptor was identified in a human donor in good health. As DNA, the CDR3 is TGTGCCAGCAGTGATACAAAACTGGGTAACACTGAAGCTTTCTTT. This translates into CASSDTKLGNTEAFF.